Listed below are T cell receptor beta chains from one sample, sequenced in a study of shared clonotypes between healthy human individuals. Clones were sequenced by immunoSEQ multiplex PCR, and TCRdb holds only the in-frame ones, with some missing. The table shows millions of clones, with about 92% occurring only once. The sequencing sample was made of naive CD4+ T cells sorted from blood. Receptors originate from a man younger than 30 in good health. Each CDR3 is given with its conserved first and last residue. A D gene is named only where the DNA matches it firmly.

J gene: TRBJ1-4; D gene: TRBD1; V gene: TRBV6-5; CDR3 protein: CASSSKQGKNEKLFF; CDR3 DNA: TGTGCCAGCAGTTCGAAACAGGGGAAGAATGAAAAACTGTTTTTT
J gene: TRBJ2-1; D gene: TRBD1; V gene: TRBV27; CDR3 protein: CASIDRANYNEQFF; CDR3 DNA: TGTGCCAGCATCGACAGGGCCAATTACAATGAGCAGTTCTTC
J gene: TRBJ2-7; D gene: TRBD2; V gene: TRBV11-2; CDR3 protein: CASSPWDYPQFDEQYF; CDR3 DNA: TGTGCCAGCAGCCCCTGGGACTATCCGCAATTCGACGAGCAGTACTTC
J gene: TRBJ1-4; D gene: -; V gene: TRBV5-1; CDR3 protein: CASSWEATNEKLFF; CDR3 DNA: TGCGCCAGCAGCTGGGAAGCAACTAATGAAAAACTGTTTTTT
J gene: TRBJ2-1; D gene: TRBD1; V gene: TRBV2; CDR3 protein: CASSAGQSYNEQFF; CDR3 DNA: TGTGCCAGCAGTGCGGGACAGTCCTACAATGAGCAGTTCTTC
J gene: TRBJ2-5; D gene: -; V gene: TRBV6-5; CDR3 protein: CASSYSSAPSQETQYF; CDR3 DNA: TGTGCCAGCAGTTACTCTTCCGCACCTTCCCAAGAGACCCAGTACTTC
J gene: TRBJ2-3; D gene: TRBD1; V gene: TRBV27; CDR3 protein: CASSLGTGAGDTQYF; CDR3 DNA: TGTGCCAGCAGTTTAGGGACAGGGGCGGGAGATACGCAGTATTTT
J gene: TRBJ2-5; D gene: TRBD1; V gene: TRBV19; CDR3 protein: CASSLGTGGIETQYF; CDR3 DNA: TGTGCCAGTAGCCTAGGAACAGGGGGCATCGAGACCCAGTACTTC
J gene: TRBJ1-1; D gene: -; V gene: TRBV7-9; CDR3 protein: CASSLGISANTEAFF; CDR3 DNA: TGTGCCAGCAGCTTAGGGATATCAGCTAACACTGAAGCTTTCTTT
J gene: TRBJ1-1; D gene: -; V gene: TRBV12-5; CDR3 protein: CASGFLIRRTEAFF; CDR3 DNA: TGTGCTAGTGGTTTCCTCATTCGTAGGACTGAAGCTTTCTTT
J gene: TRBJ2-3; D gene: TRBD2; V gene: TRBV5-6; CDR3 protein: CASSSLAGGTDTQYF; CDR3 DNA: TGTGCCAGCAGCTCGCTAGCGGGAGGAACAGATACGCAGTATTTT
J gene: TRBJ2-2; D gene: TRBD2; V gene: TRBV6-1; CDR3 protein: CASTRGLAGVGELFF; CDR3 DNA: TGTGCCAGCACAAGAGGACTAGCGGGAGTCGGGGAGCTGTTTTTT
J gene: TRBJ2-6; D gene: TRBD1; V gene: TRBV5-6; CDR3 protein: CASSLDRGGSGANVLTF; CDR3 DNA: TGTGCCAGCAGCTTGGACAGGGGTGGGTCTGGGGCCAACGTCCTGACTTTC
J gene: TRBJ2-5; D gene: -; V gene: TRBV5-8; CDR3 protein: CASSVLTSQETQYF; CDR3 DNA: TGTGCCAGCAGCGTATTGACTAGCCAAGAGACCCAGTACTTC
J gene: TRBJ2-5; D gene: TRBD1; V gene: TRBV29-1; CDR3 protein: CSVGTGPQETQYF; CDR3 DNA: TGCAGCGTAGGGACAGGGCCACAAGAGACCCAGTACTTC
J gene: TRBJ2-5; D gene: TRBD1; V gene: TRBV28; CDR3 protein: CASSWGQGGTQYF; CDR3 DNA: TGTGCCAGCAGCTGGGGACAGGGAGGGACCCAGTACTTC
J gene: TRBJ2-7; D gene: TRBD1; V gene: TRBV2; CDR3 protein: CASSEVGQGAYEQYF; CDR3 DNA: TGTGCCAGCAGTGAAGTGGGACAGGGGGCCTACGAGCAGTACTTC
J gene: TRBJ1-1; D gene: -; V gene: TRBV28; CDR3 protein: CASTGNTEAFF; CDR3 DNA: TGTGCCAGCACTGGGAACACTGAAGCTTTCTTT
J gene: TRBJ2-7; D gene: TRBD1; V gene: TRBV2; CDR3 protein: CASSWDRYRSYEQYF; CDR3 DNA: TGTGCCAGCAGTTGGGACAGGTATCGCTCCTACGAGCAGTACTTC
J gene: TRBJ1-5; D gene: -; V gene: TRBV6-6; CDR3 protein: CASSYEGGNQPQHF; CDR3 DNA: TGTGCCAGCAGTTACGAGGGAGGCAATCAGCCCCAGCATTTT
J gene: TRBJ1-3; D gene: -; V gene: TRBV6-6; CDR3 protein: CASSYPGSSENTIYF; CDR3 DNA: TGTGCCAGCAGTTATCCAGGGAGCAGCGAAAACACCATATATTTT
J gene: TRBJ1-2; D gene: -; V gene: TRBV6-5; CDR3 protein: CASSRAPGPYGYTF; CDR3 DNA: TGTGCCAGCAGCCGGGCCCCGGGCCCCTATGGCTACACCTTC
J gene: TRBJ2-3; D gene: -; V gene: TRBV2; CDR3 protein: CASTGGGGLFTDTQYF; CDR3 DNA: TGTGCCAGCACGGGTGGCGGGGGCCTATTCACAGATACGCAGTATTTT